This T cell receptor beta chain was found in a study of technical replicates of blood from several donors (dated by TCRdb to the late 2010s). The CDR3 starts with the cysteine, ends with the phenylalanine, and has 15 residues. The entry retains the CDR3 DNA only, 45 bases that are in frame from base 1. V lost 6 bases and J lost 0 bases; the stretch between them is 14 bases long. Taken from the germline V gene, the CDR1 and CDR2 loops are MNHEY and SVGAGI. The library was prepared using the immunoSEQ multiplex PCR assay. TCRdb retrieved this table from immuneACCESS and kept in-frame rearrangements only. Not all clones are present; in checked studies, unresolved V genes account for under half, and no reason is known for the remainder. This sample is represented by roughly 60,000 clones; under 90% of them were singletons. Around 4.9% of the sample comes from the top ten. Comment on this clone: This receptor's antigen is unknown. Per-base qualities were not stored, and no clone one base away is much larger.

The chain was built from TRBV6-5 and TRBJ1-1, with the D gene too uncertain to name. Sequenced material: PBMCs. The origin of this receptor is a human donor in good health. Some clones in this sample may be carry-over from other donors' samples. Here the CDR3 is given as CASSLRAIMNTEAFF. The DNA sequence follows: TGTGCCAGCAGCCTCAGAGCGATCATGAACACTGAAGCTTTCTTT.